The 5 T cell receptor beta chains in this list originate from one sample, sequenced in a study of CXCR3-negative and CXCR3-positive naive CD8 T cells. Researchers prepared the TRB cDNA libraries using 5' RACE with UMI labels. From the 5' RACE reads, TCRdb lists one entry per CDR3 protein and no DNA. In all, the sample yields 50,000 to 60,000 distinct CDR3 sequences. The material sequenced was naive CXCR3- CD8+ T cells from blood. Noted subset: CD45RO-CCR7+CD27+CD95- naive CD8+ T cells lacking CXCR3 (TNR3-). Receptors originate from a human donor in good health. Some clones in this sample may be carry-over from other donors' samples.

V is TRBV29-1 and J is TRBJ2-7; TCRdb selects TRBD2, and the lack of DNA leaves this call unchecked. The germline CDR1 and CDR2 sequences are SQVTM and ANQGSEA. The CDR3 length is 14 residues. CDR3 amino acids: CSVEEASRTYEQYF.

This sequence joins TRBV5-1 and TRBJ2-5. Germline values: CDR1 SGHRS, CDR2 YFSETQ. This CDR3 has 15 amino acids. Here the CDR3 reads CASSLGYLEDETQYF.

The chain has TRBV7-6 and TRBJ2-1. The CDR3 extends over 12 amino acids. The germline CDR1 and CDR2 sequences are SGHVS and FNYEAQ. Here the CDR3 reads CASSLSVNEQFF.

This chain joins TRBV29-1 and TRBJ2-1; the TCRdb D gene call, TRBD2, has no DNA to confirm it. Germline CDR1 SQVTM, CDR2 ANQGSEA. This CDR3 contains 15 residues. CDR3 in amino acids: CSVEGLAEAYNEQFF.

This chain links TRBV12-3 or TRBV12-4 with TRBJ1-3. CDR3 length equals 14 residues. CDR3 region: CASSLPGVGNTIYF.